The T cell receptor (beta chain) under discussion was sequenced for a study of lymphopenia after photon versus proton radiotherapy. Sequencing used immunoSEQ multiplex PCR; TCRdb keeps in-frame clones, though not all of them. The data contain tens of thousands of clones, less than 85% of them singletons. The sample holds one count of this clone. As yet, its antigen is unknown. The CDR3 sequence is 15 residues long. Germline trimming cut 6 bases from V and 2 bases from J; bases unmatched to any gene: 5. CDR1 and CDR2 (germline): SGHVS, FQNEAQ. Study-wide findings and caveats: Photon-treated patients lost naive T cells and TCR diversity; proton-treated stayed stable.

The clonotype originates from a man aged 55-75 years with pancreatic cancer. This chain uses TRBV7-8 with TRBJ2-1; 9 bases are a match to TRBD1. Here the sequenced sample was peripheral blood, taken from a patient treated with photon-based radiotherapy. In DNA form, the CDR3 reads TGTGCCAGCAGGCCCGGGACAGGGACCTACAATGAGCAGTTCTTC. This sequence encodes CASRPGTGTYNEQFF. Full variable domain (outside the CDR3, taken from reference TRBV7-8 and TRBJ2-1): GAGVSQSPRYKVAKRGQDVALRCDPISGHVSLFWYQQALGQGPEFLTYFQNEAQLDKSGLPSDRFFAERPEGSVSTLKIQRTQQEDSAVYLCASRPGTGTYNEQFFGPGTRLTVL.